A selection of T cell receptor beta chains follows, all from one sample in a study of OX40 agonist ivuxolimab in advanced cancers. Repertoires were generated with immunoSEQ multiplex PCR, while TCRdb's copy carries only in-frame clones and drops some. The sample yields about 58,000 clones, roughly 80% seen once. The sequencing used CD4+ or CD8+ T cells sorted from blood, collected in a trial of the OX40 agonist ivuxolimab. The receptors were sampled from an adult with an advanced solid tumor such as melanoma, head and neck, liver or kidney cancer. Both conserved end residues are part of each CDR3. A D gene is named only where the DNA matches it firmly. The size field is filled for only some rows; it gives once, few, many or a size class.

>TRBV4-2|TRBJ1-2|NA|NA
TGTGCCAGCAGCTACCCCCATGGTTCCGCTAACTATGGCTACACCTTC
CASSYPHGSANYGYTF
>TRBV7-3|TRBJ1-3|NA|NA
TGTGCCAGCAGCCCCGGGTGGGGAAACACCATATATTTT
CASSPGWGNTIYF
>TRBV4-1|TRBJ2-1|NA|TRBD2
TGCGCCAGCAGCCAACCGACGGGACTAGTCAACAATGAGCAGTTCTTC
CASSQPTGLVNNEQFF
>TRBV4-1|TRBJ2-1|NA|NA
TGCGCCAGCAGCCTCCGACTGAGCGACTCCTACAATGAGCAGTTCTTC
CASSLRLSDSYNEQFF
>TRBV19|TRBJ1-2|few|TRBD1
TGTGCCAGTAGTATGCAGCCAGGGGGCTATGGCTACACCTTC
CASSMQPGGYGYTF
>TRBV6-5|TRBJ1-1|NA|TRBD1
TGTGCCAGCAGTTACTGGACAGGGGGCACTGAAGCTTTCTTT
CASSYWTGGTEAFF
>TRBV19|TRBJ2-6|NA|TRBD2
TGTGCCAGTAGTCTGACTAGCGGGGCGGAATTATGGTCTGGGGCCAACGTCCTGACTTTC
CASSLTSGAELWSGANVLTF
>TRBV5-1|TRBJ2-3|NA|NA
TGCGCCAGCAGCTCTGGAGGGCGGGGTACGGGCGGAGATACGCAGTATTTT
CASSSGGRGTGGDTQYF
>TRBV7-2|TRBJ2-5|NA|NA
TGTGCCAGCAGCTTAATTAGAGAAGAGACCCAGTACTTC
CASSLIREETQYF
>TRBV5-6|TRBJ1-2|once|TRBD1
TGTGCCAGCAATGGGGATTGGGGACAGGCCCTTGCCTTC
CASNGDWGQALAF
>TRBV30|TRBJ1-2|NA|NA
TGTGCCGGGTTGAAGGGGCGTACAGGCTATGGCTACACCTTC
CAGLKGRTGYGYTF
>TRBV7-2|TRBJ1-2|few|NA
TGTGCCAGCAGCTTATGGGGGACCATAAGGGGCTACACCTTC
CASSLWGTIRGYTF
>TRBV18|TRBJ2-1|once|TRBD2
TGTGCCAGCTCACCCGGGACTAGCGGTATCAATGAGCAGTTCTTC
CASSPGTSGINEQFF
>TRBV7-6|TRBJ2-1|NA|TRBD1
TGTGCCAGCAGCCAATCCCCCGTGGGGACAGTCGAGTACAATGAGCAGTTCTTC
CASSQSPVGTVEYNEQFF
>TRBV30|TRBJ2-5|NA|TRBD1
TGTGCCTGGGGACAGGGAGAGACCCAGTACTTC
CAWGQGETQYF